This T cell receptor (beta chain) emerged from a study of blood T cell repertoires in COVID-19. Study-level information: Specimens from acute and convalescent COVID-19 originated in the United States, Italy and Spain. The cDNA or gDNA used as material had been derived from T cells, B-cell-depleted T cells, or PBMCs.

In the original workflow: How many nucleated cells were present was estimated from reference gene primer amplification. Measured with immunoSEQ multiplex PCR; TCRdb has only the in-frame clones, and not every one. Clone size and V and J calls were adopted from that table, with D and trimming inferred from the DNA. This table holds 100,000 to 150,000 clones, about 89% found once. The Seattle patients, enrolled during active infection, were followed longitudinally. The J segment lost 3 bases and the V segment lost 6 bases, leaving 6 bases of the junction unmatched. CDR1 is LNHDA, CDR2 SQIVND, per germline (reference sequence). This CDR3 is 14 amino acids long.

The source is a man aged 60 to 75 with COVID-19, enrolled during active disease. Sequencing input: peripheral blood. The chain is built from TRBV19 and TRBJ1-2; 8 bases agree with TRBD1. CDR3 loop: CASRVQGGYYGYTF. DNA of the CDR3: TGTGCCAGTAGGGTACAGGGGGGTTACTATGGCTACACCTTC.